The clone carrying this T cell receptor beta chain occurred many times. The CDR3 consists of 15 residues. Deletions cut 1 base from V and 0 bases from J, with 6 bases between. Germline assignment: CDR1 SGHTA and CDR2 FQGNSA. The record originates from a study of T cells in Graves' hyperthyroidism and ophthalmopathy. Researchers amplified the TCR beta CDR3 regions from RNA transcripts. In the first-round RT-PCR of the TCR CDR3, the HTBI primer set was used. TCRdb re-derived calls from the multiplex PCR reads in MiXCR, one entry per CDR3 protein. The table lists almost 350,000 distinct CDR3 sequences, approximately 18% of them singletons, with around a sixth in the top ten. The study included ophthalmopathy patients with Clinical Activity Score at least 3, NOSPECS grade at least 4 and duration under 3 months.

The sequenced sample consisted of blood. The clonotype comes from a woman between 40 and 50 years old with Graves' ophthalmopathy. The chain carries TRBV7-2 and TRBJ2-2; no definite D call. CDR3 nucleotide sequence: TGTGCCAGCAGCTTAGTTGGGACGAACACCGGGGAGCTGTTTTTT. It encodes CASSLVGTNTGELFF.